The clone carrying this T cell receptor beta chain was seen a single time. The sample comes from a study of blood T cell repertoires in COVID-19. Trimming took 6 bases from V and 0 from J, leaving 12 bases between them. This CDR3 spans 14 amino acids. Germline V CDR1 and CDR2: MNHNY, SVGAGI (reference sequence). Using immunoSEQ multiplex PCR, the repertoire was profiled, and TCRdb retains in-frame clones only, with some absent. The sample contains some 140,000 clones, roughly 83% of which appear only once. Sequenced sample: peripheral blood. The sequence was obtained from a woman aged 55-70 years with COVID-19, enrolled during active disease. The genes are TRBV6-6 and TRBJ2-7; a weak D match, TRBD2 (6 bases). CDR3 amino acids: CASSKDGSSYEQYF. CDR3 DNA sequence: TGTGCCAGCAGCAAGGACGGGAGCTCCTACGAGCAGTACTTC.